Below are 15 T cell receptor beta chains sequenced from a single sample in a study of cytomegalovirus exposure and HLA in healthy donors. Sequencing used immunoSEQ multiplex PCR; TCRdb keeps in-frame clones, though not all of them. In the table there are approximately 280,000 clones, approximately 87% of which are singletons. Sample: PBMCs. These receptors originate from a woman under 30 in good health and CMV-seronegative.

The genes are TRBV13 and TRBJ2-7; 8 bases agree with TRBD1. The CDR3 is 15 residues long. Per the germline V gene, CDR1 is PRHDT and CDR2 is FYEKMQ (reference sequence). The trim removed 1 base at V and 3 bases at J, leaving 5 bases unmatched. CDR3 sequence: CASSLAGGSIYEQYF. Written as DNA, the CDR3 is TGTGCCAGCAGCTTAGCAGGGGGCAGTATCTACGAGCAGTACTTC.

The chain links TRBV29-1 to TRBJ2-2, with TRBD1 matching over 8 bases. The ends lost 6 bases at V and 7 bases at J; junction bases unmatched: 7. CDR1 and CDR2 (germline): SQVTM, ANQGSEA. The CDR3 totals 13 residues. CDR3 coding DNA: TGCAGCGTAACCGGACAGGGTCACGGGGAGCTGTTTTTT. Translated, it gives CSVTGQGHGELFF.

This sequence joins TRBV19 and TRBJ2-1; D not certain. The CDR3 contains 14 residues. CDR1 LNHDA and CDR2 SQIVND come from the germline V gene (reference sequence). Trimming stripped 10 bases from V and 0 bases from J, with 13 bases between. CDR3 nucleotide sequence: TGTGCCACCGCCCCTGAGAACTCCTACAATGAGCAGTTCTTC. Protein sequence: CATAPENSYNEQFF.

CDR3 residues: CASSSPRGGTDTQYF. CDR3 DNA: TGTGCCAGCAGTTCACCTAGGGGCGGCACAGATACGCAGTATTTT. The genes are TRBV6-5 and TRBJ2-3, with a possible D match to TRBD1 (5 bases). This CDR3 is built from 15 residues. V lost 4 bases and J 1 base, leaving 12 bases between the germline ends. Germline CDR1 and CDR2: MNHEY and SVGAGI.

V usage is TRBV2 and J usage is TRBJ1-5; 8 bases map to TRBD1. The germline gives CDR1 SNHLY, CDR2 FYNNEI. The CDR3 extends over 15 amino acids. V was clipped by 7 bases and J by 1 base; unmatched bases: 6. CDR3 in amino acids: CASKKTGGSNQPQHF. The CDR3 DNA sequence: TGTGCCAGCAAAAAAACAGGGGGGAGCAATCAGCCCCAGCATTTT.

The CDR3 region has the DNA TGCGCCAGCAGCTTGGGCTGGCGGGGGAATGAGCAGTTCTTC. It translates to CASSLGWRGNEQFF. The chain has TRBV5-1 and TRBJ2-1; TRBD2 aligns across 7 bases. With V trimmed by 0 bases and J by 7 bases, 4 bases remained unmatched. The CDR3 has 14 residues. The germline gives CDR1 SGHRS, CDR2 YFSETQ.

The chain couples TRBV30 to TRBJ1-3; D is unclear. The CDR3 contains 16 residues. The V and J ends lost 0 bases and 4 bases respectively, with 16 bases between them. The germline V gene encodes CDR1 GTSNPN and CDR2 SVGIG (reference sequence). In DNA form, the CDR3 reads TGTGCCTGGAGTGTACCTACGTGGCGGGCAGGAAACACCATATATTTT. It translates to CAWSVPTWRAGNTIYF.

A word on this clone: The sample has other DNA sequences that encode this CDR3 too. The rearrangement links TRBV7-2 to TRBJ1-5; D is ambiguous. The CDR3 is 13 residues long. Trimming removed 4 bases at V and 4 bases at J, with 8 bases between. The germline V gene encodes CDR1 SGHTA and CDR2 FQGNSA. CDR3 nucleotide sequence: TGTGCCAGCAGCTCTAGTGGGAATCAGCCCCAGCATTTT. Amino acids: CASSSSGNQPQHF.

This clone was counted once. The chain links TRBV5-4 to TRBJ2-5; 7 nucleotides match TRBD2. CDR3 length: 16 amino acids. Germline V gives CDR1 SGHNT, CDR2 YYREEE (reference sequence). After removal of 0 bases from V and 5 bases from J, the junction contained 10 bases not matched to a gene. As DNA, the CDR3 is TGTGCCAGCAGCTTGGGGAGAGCGGGATTTGGGGAGACCCAGTACTTC. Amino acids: CASSLGRAGFGETQYF. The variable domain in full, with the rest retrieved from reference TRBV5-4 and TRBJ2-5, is ETGVTQSPTHLIKTRGQQVTLRCSSQSGHNTVSWYQQALGQGPQFIFQYYREEENGRGNFPPRFSGLQFPNYSSELNVNALELDDSALYLCASSLGRAGFGETQYFGPGTRLLVL.

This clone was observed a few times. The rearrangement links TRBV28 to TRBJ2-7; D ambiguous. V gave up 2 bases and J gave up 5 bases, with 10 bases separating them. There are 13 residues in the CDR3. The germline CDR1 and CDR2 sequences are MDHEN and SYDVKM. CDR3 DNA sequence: TGTGCCAGCAGTTTACGGCGACTGAACGAGCAGTACTTC. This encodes CASSLRRLNEQYF.

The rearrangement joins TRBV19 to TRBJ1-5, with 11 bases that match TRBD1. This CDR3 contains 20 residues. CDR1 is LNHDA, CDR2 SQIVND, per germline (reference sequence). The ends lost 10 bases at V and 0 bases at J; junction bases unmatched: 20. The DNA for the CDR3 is TGTGCCATGGTCCGGGACAGGGGGTCTATGGGGGGATATAGCAATCAGCCCCAGCATTTT. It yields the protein CAMVRDRGSMGGYSNQPQHF.

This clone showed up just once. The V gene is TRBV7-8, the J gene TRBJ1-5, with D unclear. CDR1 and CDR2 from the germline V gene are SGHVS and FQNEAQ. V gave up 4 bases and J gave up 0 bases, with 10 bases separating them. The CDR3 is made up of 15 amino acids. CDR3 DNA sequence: TGTGCCAGCAGCTGGGTGGGAGATAGCAATCAGCCCCAGCATTTT. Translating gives CASSWVGDSNQPQHF.

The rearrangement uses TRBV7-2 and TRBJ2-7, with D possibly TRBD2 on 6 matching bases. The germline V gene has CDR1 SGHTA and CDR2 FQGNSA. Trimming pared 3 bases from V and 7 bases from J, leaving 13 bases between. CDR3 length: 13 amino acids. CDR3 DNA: TGTGCCAGCAGCTTCTCGGGACTGAAAGAGCAGTACTTC. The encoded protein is CASSFSGLKEQYF.

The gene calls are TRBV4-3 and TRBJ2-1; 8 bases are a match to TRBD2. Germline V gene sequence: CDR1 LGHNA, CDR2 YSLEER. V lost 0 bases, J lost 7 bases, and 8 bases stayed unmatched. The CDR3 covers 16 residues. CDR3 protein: CASSQETSGWRNEQFF. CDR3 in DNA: TGCGCCAGCAGCCAAGAAACTAGCGGATGGAGAAATGAGCAGTTCTTC.

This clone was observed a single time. The CDR3 loop reads CASSVDGGSEQYF. CDR3 in DNA: TGTGCCAGCAGCGTAGATGGGGGGTCGGAGCAGTACTTC. V and J are TRBV9 and TRBJ2-7; TRBD2 might be the D (6 bases). The V gene's germline CDR1 is SGDLS and CDR2 YYNGEE. CDR3 size: 13 residues. Trimming removed 0 bases at V and 7 bases at J, with 11 bases between.